The 2 T cell receptor beta chains reported below all come from one sample, sequenced in a study of chemoradiotherapy in HPV16-positive cancers. Data came from immunoSEQ multiplex PCR; TCRdb stores just in-frame clones and leaves some out. The table lists more than 7,500 clones, roughly 75% of them singletons. This specimen was acquired from a patient who underwent chemoradiotherapy. The source is a human donor with HPV-associated anogenital cancer.

For the CDR3, the DNA is TGTGCCAGTAGTAGGACTAGCGCTGGGGATACGCAGTATTTT. Translated: CASSRTSAGDTQYF. This chain uses TRBV19 with TRBJ2-3; 9 bases are a match to TRBD2. Germline values: CDR1 LNHDA, CDR2 SQIVND (reference sequence). The CDR3 contains 14 residues. After removal of 4 bases from V and 6 bases from J, the junction contained 5 bases not matched to a gene. The full variable domain, completed using reference TRBV19 and TRBJ2-3, is DGGITQSPKYLFRKEGQNVTLSCEQNLNHDAMYWYRQDPGQGLRLIYYSQIVNDFQKGDIAEGYSVSREKKESFPLTVTSAQKNPTAFYLCASSRTSAGDTQYFGPGTRLTVL.

The chain couples TRBV5-1 to TRBJ1-2; 12 bases fit TRBD1. The CDR3 consists of 17 residues. The trim removed 2 bases at V and 4 bases at J, leaving 9 bases unmatched. CDR1 SGHRS and CDR2 YFSETQ come from the germline V gene. The CDR3 region is CASSFRSGQGAGYGYTF. The CDR3 nucleotides are TGCGCCAGCAGCTTTCGGTCGGGACAGGGGGCGGGCTATGGCTACACCTTC.